This T cell receptor beta chain was documented in a study of spatial heterogeneity in lung cancer. Whole-study context: PBMC samples from follow-up, where available, were sequenced a median of around two years after resection. Beta-chain sequences were consistently detected more often than alpha-chain sequences.

Noted time point: blood at routine non-recurrence follow-up after resection. The study sequenced unsorted whole RNA from tumor, nontumor lung or frozen PBMC. TCR cDNA molecules each had a unique molecular identifier. MiXCR was run by TCRdb on the 5' RACE reads, yielding one entry per CDR3 protein. The data hold around 110,000 distinct CDR3 sequences, with over 9% observed a single time. Germline CDR1 and CDR2: LGHDT and YNNKEL (reference sequence). Trimming stripped 1 base from V and 3 bases from J, with 7 bases between. The CDR3 spans 14 residues. The sample consisted of PBMCs, taken at follow-up. The gene calls are TRBV3-1 and TRBJ1-5, with D perhaps matching TRBD1 (5 bases). This sequence originates from a male donor with early-stage non-small cell lung cancer. The CDR3 sequence is CASSQGQFNQPQHF. In DNA, the CDR3 is TGTGCCAGCAGCCAAGGACAGTTCAATCAGCCCCAGCATTTT.